The rows below give T cell receptor beta chains drawn from one sample of a study of CD8+ T cells in alopecia areata. TCRdb keeps only in-frame clones here, not all; method: immunoSEQ multiplex PCR. The data hold around 12,000 clones, with around 60% observed a single time. The sample was skin. These receptor sequences come from a human donor with alopecia areata. Both conserved end residues are part of each CDR3. The D gene is left open where the match is weak. Expanded clones get a size class; other rows say once, few or many, or leave the size out.

clone_size d_call j_call v_call cdr3_aa cdr3_nt
NA NA TRBJ1-2 TRBV28 CASILTGQGRGWSVGYTF TGTGCCAGCATCCTAACCGGGCAGGGGCGGGGTTGGTCGGTTGGCTACACCTTC
NA NA TRBJ2-5 TRBV4-1 CVSSQGTLKERETQYF TGCGTCAGCAGCCAAGGCACATTGAAGGAACGAGAGACCCAGTACTTC
few TRBD2 TRBJ2-3 TRBV7-9 CASSSGLAGRTDTQYF TGTGCCAGCAGCTCGGGACTAGCGGGGCGCACAGATACGCAGTATTTT
NA NA TRBJ2-1 TRBV7-6 CASSQGGIGGELKNEQFF TGTGCCAGCAGTCAGGGGGGTATAGGGGGCGAGTTAAAGAATGAGCAGTTCTTC
NA TRBD1 TRBJ1-5 TRBV2 CASRDTGGSNQPQHF TGTGCCAGCAGAGATACAGGGGGTAGCAATCAGCCCCAGCATTTT
few NA TRBJ2-3 TRBV9 CASSSRGSGADTQYF TGTGCCAGCTCGTCTCGGGGGTCAGGCGCAGATACGCAGTATTTT
NA NA TRBJ2-1 TRBV19 CASKAGTAAGEQFF TGTGCCAGTAAAGCAGGGACTGCTGCTGGTGAGCAGTTCTTC
few NA TRBJ1-3 TRBV4-2 CASSQTDVGNTIYF TGTGCCAGCAGCCAAACAGACGTCGGAAACACCATATATTTT
NA NA TRBJ2-3 TRBV6-1 CASSARTTDTQYF TGTGCCAGCAGCGCCCGAACCACAGATACGCAGTATTTT
NA NA TRBJ1-4 TRBV25-1 CASSGGSGTNEKLFF TGTGCCAGCAGTGGGGGTTCAGGGACTAATGAAAAACTGTTTTTT
medium-sized NA TRBJ2-1 TRBV4-3 CASSPGGIAEYNEQFF TGCGCCAGCAGCCCAGGAGGGATAGCCGAATACAATGAGCAGTTCTTC
NA TRBD1 TRBJ2-3 TRBV30 CAWWTGRTQYF TGTGCCTGGTGGACAGGGCGTACGCAGTATTTT
few NA TRBJ2-7 TRBV6-6 CASKGLGGYEQYF TGTGCCAGCAAAGGACTGGGTGGGTACGAGCAGTACTTC
NA TRBD2 TRBJ2-7 TRBV11-2 CASSLGVAGVREQYF TGTGCCAGCAGCTTAGGGGTAGCGGGAGTACGGGAGCAGTACTTC
NA NA TRBJ2-1 TRBV29-1 CSVFRGGAWSSYNEQFF TGCAGCGTTTTCAGAGGGGGGGCGTGGAGCTCCTACAATGAGCAGTTCTTC
once TRBD2 TRBJ2-7 TRBV11-2 CASSFLAGESYEQYF TGTGCCAGCAGCTTCCTAGCGGGAGAGTCCTACGAGCAGTACTTC
few NA TRBJ2-3 TRBV10-3 CAISESERAGTDTQYF TGTGCCATCAGTGAGTCGGAGCGGGCAGGCACAGATACGCAGTATTTT
NA NA TRBJ1-4 TRBV4-3 CASSRLTGEKLFF TGCGCCAGCAGCCGACTAACGGGGGAAAAACTGTTTTTT
NA TRBD1 TRBJ1-1 TRBV19 CASSIPGQGAENTEAFF TGTGCCAGTAGTATCCCGGGACAGGGTGCGGAGAACACTGAAGCTTTCTTT
few NA TRBJ1-4 TRBV4-1 CASSHHGGTEKLFF TGCGCCAGCAGCCACCACGGGGGGACGGAAAAACTGTTTTTT
NA NA TRBJ2-2 TRBV28 CASSFSNTGELFF TGTGCCAGCAGTTTCAGTAACACCGGGGAGCTGTTTTTT
NA NA TRBJ2-3 TRBV9 CASSVLGNTDTQYF TGTGCCAGCAGCGTACTTGGCAACACAGATACGCAGTATTTT
NA NA TRBJ1-2 TRBV7-2 CASSLVLRNYGYTF TGTGCCAGCAGCTTAGTTCTTCGGAACTATGGCTACACCTTC
NA TRBD1 TRBJ1-4 TRBV4-1 CASSGTGATNEKLFF TGCGCCAGCAGTGGCACAGGGGCAACTAATGAAAAACTGTTTTTT
NA NA TRBJ2-7 TRBV5-1 CASSRQEYSYEQYF TGCGCCAGCAGCAGGCAGGAATACTCCTACGAGCAGTACTTC
NA NA TRBJ1-2 TRBV14 CASSQSGNWNRHYGYTF TGTGCCAGCAGCCAGTCTGGTAATTGGAACAGGCACTATGGCTACACCTTC
NA NA TRBJ2-7 TRBV29-1 CSAGRFPYEQYF TGCAGCGCCGGGAGATTCCCCTACGAGCAGTACTTC
NA NA TRBJ1-5 TRBV19 CASSRIDGGNQPQHF TGTGCCAGTAGCCGGATAGATGGAGGCAATCAGCCCCAGCATTTT
NA NA TRBJ2-3 TRBV6-4 CASRHTGPTDTQYF TGTGCCAGCAGGCATACAGGGCCCACAGATACGCAGTATTTT
NA TRBD1 TRBJ1-4 TRBV6-1 CATLNLGQGEKLFF TGTGCCACGTTAAACCTCGGACAGGGTGAAAAACTGTTTTTT
NA TRBD2 TRBJ2-1 TRBV7-2 CTGRGGVDEQFF TGTACCGGGCGGGGGGGTGTGGATGAGCAGTTCTTC
NA NA TRBJ1-4 TRBV29-1 CSAGSYGTNEKLFF TGCAGCGCGGGGAGTTACGGGACTAATGAAAAACTGTTTTTT
NA TRBD2 TRBJ2-2 TRBV28 CASTPTGLAGTGELFF TGTGCCAGCACCCCCACAGGACTAGCGGGAACCGGGGAGCTGTTTTTT
NA NA TRBJ1-5 TRBV2 CASCGQQGSNQPQHF TGTGCCAGCTGTGGACAGCAAGGGAGCAATCAGCCCCAGCATTTT
NA NA TRBJ2-3 TRBV28 CASSLFVDTQYF TGTGCCAGCAGTTTATTTGTAGATACGCAGTATTTT
NA TRBD2 TRBJ2-1 TRBV7-9 CASSLEGTSGRYHNEQFF TGTGCCAGCAGCTTAGAAGGGACTAGCGGGAGGTACCACAATGAGCAGTTCTTC
few NA TRBJ2-2 TRBV20-1 CSATGPGELFF TGCAGTGCTACGGGTCCCGGGGAGCTGTTTTTT
few NA TRBJ2-3 TRBV29-1 CMTRGPSTDTQYF TGCATGACGCGGGGGCCTAGCACAGATACGCAGTATTTT
NA TRBD1 TRBJ1-4 TRBV29-1 CSVSGTGRSSEKLFF TGCAGCGTTTCCGGGACAGGGCGGTCCTCTGAAAAACTGTTTTTT
NA TRBD1 TRBJ1-3 TRBV7-8 CASSLALRGSSGNTIYF TGTGCCAGCAGCTTAGCGCTCAGGGGGAGCTCTGGAAACACCATATATTTT
NA TRBD2 TRBJ2-5 TRBV5-1 CASSSGGLAVSQETQYF TGCGCCAGCAGCTCCGGAGGACTAGCGGTTAGTCAAGAGACCCAGTACTTC
NA NA TRBJ2-1 TRBV7-2 CASSIRLGGRDEQFF TGTGCCAGCAGCATCCGACTAGGGGGTAGGGATGAGCAGTTCTTC